This T cell receptor (beta chain) was obtained from a study of blood T cell repertoires in COVID-19 (dated by TCRdb to the early 2020s). Looking at the study overall: Samples covering the acute and convalescent phases of COVID-19 were provided by collaborators in the United States, Italy and Spain. Samples came from the ongoing ImmuneRACE study (first 160 participants) plus 1,254 subjects from 6 global collaborators. Subjects who had been exposed to COVID-19, were actively infected with it, or had recovered from it provided the deeply sampled blood TCRbeta repertoires that made up the dataset. A de-identified subject ID, COVID-19 status, age in years and sex were almost always included in the sample metadata. Where available, HLA class I and class II types were taken from metadata supplied by the sample provider and were not determined by assay-based typing. The prospective study material was composed of cDNA or gDNA derived from T cells, B-cell-depleted T cells, or PBMCs. The repertoires were released in a freely available public database intended as a resource for research on the immune response to SARS-CoV-2.

Worth noting for this clone: Its antigen is unknown. The record has no base qualities; no much larger clone is one base away.

The paper's findings and limits, for the study overall: The amount of clinical and demographic metadata varied by source and participant and was provided uncurated.

In Seattle, one collaborating source enrolled patients while the infection was active and tracked those patients longitudinally over the course of disease. Each collaborating institution followed its own protocols to collect whole blood in K2EDTA tubes. Collaborator samples were shipped for TCRbeta analysis as frozen whole blood, isolated PBMCs, or DNA extracted from either sample type. Including cysteine and phenylalanine, the CDR3 has 15 amino acids. Just CDR3 DNA is preserved here, 45 bases in frame from base 1. Reading the germline V gene gives CDR1 MGHDK and CDR2 SYGVNS. At the junction V is shortened by 5 bases and J by 3 bases; bases outside the gene matches: 5. TCRbeta CDR3 regions were amplified from genomic DNA by means of the immunoSEQ Assay, a bias-controlled multiplex PCR. Regarding the original processing steps: Nucleated cell counts per sample were estimated from amplification of reference gene primers within the assay. To quantify the absolute abundance of each unique TCRbeta CDR3 rearrangement, sequence reads were collapsed and filtered. Productive Simpson clonality was computed per sample as the square root of Simpson's diversity index over productive rearrangements. Here the immuneACCESS table is served through TCRdb, limited to in-frame sequences with V and J called. Missing clones are a known gap in these copies; in checked studies unresolved V genes cover under half, and the rest lacks a known reason. The D gene and trimming were derived from the DNA, and the V and J assignments and clone size from that table. This sample has some 300,000 clones in its table, and 90% of those were observed once. Of the sample, under 1.1% is held by the ten largest clones.

The chain links TRBV25-1 with TRBJ2-7, and TRBD2 aligns with 12 junction nucleotides. The origin of this receptor is a woman aged 40 to 49 with COVID-19, enrolled during active disease. The sequencing sample was made of peripheral blood. The nucleotides read TGTGCCAGCAGTTCCCGACTAGCGGGAGTCTACGAGCAGTACTTC. Translation gives CASSSRLAGVYEQYF.